The table lists the clone carrying this TCR beta chain with many counts. What it binds is unknown. The CDR3 is 13 amino acids. Germline loops: CDR1 MNHEY, CDR2 SVGAGI. V was clipped by 11 bases and J by 2 bases, with 16 bases between them. Four PCR rounds used nested alpha and beta constant region primers plus the SP2 primer. Alpha and beta constant region primers primed reverse transcription for blood and skin samples. TCRdb reprocessed the 5' RACE reads via MiXCR and lists one record per CDR3 protein. Of 25,000 to 35,000 distinct CDR3 sequences in the sample, around 15% are singletons; the top ten hold about 2.4%. These data belong to a study of naive and memory T cell subsets. General study findings and limits: The RNA method is potentially sensitive to activation and differentiation changes.

The library had UMIs added by 3' ligation of an oligonucleotide to TCR cDNA. Whole-blood samples were roughly 2.3 ml of peripheral blood from healthy adult volunteers. Unsorted total RNA, about 1 to 1000 ng, was DNase treated before reverse transcription. This TCR was sampled from a female donor in good health. V and J are TRBV6-5 and TRBJ2-7, with D perhaps TRBD1 (6 bases). CDR3 sequence: CASRRSGAYEQYF. In DNA form, the CDR3 reads TGTGCCTCCCGCCGTTCAGGGGCCTACGAGCAGTACTTC.